This T cell receptor beta chain derives from a study of response to subunit inactivated influenza vaccine. Findings and caveats of the study: Each seasonal influenza vaccination recruits few new T cells, the authors suggested.

About this clonotype itself: Its antigen is unknown.

The CDR3 has 14 amino acids. CDR1 is SGHVS and CDR2 is FQNEAQ in the germline V gene. Trimming removed 5 bases from V and 2 bases from J, with 11 bases in between. TCRdb analysed the RT-PCR reads with MiXCR anew, one entry per CDR3 protein. The sample consists of over 750,000 distinct CDR3 sequences, approximately 22% of them appearing once. The gene calls are TRBV7-8 and TRBJ2-3, with no clear D. This sequence originates from a man between 45 and 60 years old who received an inactivated influenza vaccine. The sequencing here drew on PBMCs from blood, taken less than 6 days after vaccination. DNA of the CDR3: TGTGCCAGCAGCCCCCGGGCAGTCACAGATACGCAGTATTTT. It translates to CASSPRAVTDTQYF.